This TCR beta chain was captured in a study of technical replicates of blood from several donors. Looked up from germline, CDR1 is SNHLY and CDR2 is FYNNEI. The CDR3 runs to 13 residues. V lost 11 bases, J lost 5 bases, and 18 bases lay in between. This table comes from immunoSEQ multiplex PCR, and its TCRdb copy is limited to in-frame clones, with some not included. The data hold around 97,000 clones, with approximately 96% observed a single time. The chain recombines TRBV2 with TRBJ1-1; TRBD1 might be the D (6 bases). The sequenced sample was T cells isolated from PBMCs. The TCR comes from a human donor in good health. The chain's CDR3 is CAYILGARTEAFF. CDR3 in DNA: TGTGCCTACATTTTGGGGGCGAGAACTGAAGCTTTCTTT.